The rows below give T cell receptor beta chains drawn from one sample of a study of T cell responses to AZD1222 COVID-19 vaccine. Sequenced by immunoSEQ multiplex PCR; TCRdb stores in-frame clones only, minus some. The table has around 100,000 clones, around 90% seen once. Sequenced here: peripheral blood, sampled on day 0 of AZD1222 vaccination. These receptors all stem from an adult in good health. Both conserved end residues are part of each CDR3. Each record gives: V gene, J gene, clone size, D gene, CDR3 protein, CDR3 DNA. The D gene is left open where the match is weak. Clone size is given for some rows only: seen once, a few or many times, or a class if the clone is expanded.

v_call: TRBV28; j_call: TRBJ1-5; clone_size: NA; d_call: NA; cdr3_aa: CASSPDNQPQHF; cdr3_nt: TGTGCCAGCAGCCCCGACAATCAGCCCCAGCATTTT
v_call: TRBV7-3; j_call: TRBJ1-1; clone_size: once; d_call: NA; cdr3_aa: CASSSTGTHTEAFF; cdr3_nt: TGTGCCAGCAGCTCCACCGGGACACACACTGAAGCTTTCTTT
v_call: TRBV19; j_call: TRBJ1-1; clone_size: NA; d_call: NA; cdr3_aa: CASTAKAGAYTEAFF; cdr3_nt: TGTGCCAGTACCGCTAAGGCAGGAGCCTACACTGAAGCTTTCTTT
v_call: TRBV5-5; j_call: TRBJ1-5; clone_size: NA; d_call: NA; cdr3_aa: CASSRENSNQPQHF; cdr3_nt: TGTGCCAGCAGCCGGGAGAATAGCAATCAGCCCCAGCATTTT
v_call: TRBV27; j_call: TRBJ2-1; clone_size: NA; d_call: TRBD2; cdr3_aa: CASSHIAGAYNEQFF; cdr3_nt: TGTGCCAGCAGTCATATAGCGGGAGCCTACAATGAGCAGTTCTTC
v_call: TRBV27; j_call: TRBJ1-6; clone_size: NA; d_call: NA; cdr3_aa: CASSRGGGAGSPLHF; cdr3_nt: TGTGCCAGCAGTCGGGGGGGAGGGGCTGGTTCACCCCTCCACTTT
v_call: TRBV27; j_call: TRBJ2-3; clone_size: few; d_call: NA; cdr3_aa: CASSKSDWGEMLTDTQYF; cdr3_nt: TGTGCCAGCAGTAAGAGTGACTGGGGGGAGATGCTCACAGATACGCAGTATTTT
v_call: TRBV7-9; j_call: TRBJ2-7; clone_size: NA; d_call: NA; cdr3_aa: CASSLGGTPVPYEQYF; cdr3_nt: TGTGCCAGCAGCTTAGGGGGGACACCGGTACCCTACGAGCAGTACTTC
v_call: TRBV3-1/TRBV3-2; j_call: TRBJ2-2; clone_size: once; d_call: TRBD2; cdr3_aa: CASKAGGPETGELFF; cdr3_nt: TGTGCCAGCAAGGCGGGAGGGCCGGAAACCGGGGAGCTGTTTTTT
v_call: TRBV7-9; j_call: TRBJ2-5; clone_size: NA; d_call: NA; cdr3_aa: CASSLTLWDAQYF; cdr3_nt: TGTGCCAGCAGCTTAACATTGTGGGACGCCCAGTACTTC
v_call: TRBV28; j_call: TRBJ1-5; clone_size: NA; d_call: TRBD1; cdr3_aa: CASSISRRRQGVNSNQPQHF; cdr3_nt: TGTGCCAGCAGTATTTCTCGGAGGAGACAGGGGGTAAATAGCAATCAGCCCCAGCATTTT
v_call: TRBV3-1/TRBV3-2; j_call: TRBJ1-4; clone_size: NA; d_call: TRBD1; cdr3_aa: CASRLTGGEKLFF; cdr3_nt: TGTGCCAGCAGGTTGACAGGGGGAGAAAAACTGTTTTTT
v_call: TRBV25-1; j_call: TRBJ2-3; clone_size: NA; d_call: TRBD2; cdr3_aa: CASSDLTGGRADTQYF; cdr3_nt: TGTGCCAGCAGTGATTTAACGGGAGGAAGGGCAGATACGCAGTATTTT
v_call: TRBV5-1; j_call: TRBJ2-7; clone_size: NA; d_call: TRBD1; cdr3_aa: CASSAGDRGVYEQYF; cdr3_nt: TGCGCCAGCAGTGCGGGGGACAGGGGAGTCTACGAGCAGTACTTC
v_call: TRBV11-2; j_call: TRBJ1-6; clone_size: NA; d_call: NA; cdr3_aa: CASSMSLGRSSNSPLHF; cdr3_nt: TGTGCCAGCAGCATGTCTTTGGGACGTTCGAGTAATTCACCCCTCCACTTT
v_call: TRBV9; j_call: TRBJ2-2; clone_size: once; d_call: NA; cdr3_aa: CASSVEWAKNTGELFF; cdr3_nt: TGTGCCAGCAGCGTAGAATGGGCCAAAAACACCGGGGAGCTGTTTTTT
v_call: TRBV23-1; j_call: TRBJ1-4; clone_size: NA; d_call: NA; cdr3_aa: CASSPGGAGKCPDEKLFF; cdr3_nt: TGCGCCAGCAGCCCCGGGGGGGCAGGGAAGTGCCCCGATGAAAAACTGTTTTTT
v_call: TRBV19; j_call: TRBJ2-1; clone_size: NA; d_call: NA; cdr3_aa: CASSILAYNEQFF; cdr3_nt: TGTGCCAGTAGTATACTAGCTTACAATGAGCAGTTCTTC
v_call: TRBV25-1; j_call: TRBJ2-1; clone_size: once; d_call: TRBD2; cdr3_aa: CASSESRTSGNVKFF; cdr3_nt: TGTGCCAGCAGTGAATCGCGGACTAGCGGGAATGTGAAGTTCTTC
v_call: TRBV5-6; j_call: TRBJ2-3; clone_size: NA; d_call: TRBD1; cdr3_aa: CASSLKTGWTDTQYF; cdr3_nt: TGTGCCAGCAGCTTGAAGACAGGGTGGACAGATACGCAGTATTTT
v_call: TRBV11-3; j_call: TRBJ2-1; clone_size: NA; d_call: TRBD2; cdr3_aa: CASSLDGAGGLWNEQFF; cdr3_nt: TGTGCCAGCAGCTTAGATGGGGCGGGAGGACTCTGGAATGAGCAGTTCTTC
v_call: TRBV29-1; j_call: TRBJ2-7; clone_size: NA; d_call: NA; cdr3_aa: CSVRGGDFYEQYF; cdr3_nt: TGCAGCGTCCGAGGGGGGGACTTCTACGAGCAGTACTTC
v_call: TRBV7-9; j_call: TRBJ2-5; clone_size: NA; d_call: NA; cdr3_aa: CASSLGDSNQYF; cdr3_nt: TGTGCCAGCAGCTTGGGGGACTCTAACCAGTACTTC
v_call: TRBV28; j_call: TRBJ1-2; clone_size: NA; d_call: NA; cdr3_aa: CASYGQSVDYGYTF; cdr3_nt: TGTGCCAGCTATGGGCAGTCGGTGGACTATGGCTACACCTTC
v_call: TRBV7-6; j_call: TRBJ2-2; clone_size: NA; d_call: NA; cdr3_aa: CASSIGTTGELFF; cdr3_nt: TGTGCCAGCAGCATTGGGACCACCGGGGAGCTGTTTTTT
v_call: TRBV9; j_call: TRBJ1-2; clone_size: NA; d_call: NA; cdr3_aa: CASSVGGDLRGYTF; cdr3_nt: TGTGCCAGCAGCGTAGGCGGGGATTTGAGGGGCTACACCTTC
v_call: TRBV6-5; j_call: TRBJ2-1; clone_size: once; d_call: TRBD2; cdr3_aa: CASKTSGSNNEQFF; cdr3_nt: TGTGCCAGCAAGACTAGCGGGTCGAACAATGAGCAGTTCTTC
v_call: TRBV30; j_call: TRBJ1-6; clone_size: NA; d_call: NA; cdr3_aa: CAWSVTGFNSPLHF; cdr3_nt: TGTGCCTGGAGTGTAACCGGCTTCAATTCACCCCTCCACTTT
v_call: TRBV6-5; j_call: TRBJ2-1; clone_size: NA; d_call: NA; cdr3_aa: CASSYAGANEQFF; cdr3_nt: TGTGCCAGCAGTTACGCAGGGGCGAATGAGCAGTTCTTC
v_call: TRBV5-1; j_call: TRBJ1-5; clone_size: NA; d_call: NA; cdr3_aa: CASSPSPGSNQPQHF; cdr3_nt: TGCGCCAGCAGCCCCTCTCCGGGTAGCAATCAGCCCCAGCATTTT
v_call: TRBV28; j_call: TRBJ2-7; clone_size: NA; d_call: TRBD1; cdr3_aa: CASSPGPGGEQYF; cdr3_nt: TGTGCCAGCAGCCCCGGTCCAGGGGGCGAGCAGTACTTC
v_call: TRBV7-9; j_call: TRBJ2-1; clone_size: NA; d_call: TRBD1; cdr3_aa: CASRGQGVGNEQFF; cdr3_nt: TGTGCCAGCCGGGGACAGGGGGTTGGTAATGAGCAGTTCTTC
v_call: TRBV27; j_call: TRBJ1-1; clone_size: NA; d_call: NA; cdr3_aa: CASSWLPLGGTEAFF; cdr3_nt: TGTGCCAGCAGTTGGCTGCCTCTGGGGGGTACTGAAGCTTTCTTT
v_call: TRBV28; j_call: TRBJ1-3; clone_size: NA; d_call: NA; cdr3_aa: CASTMGLRNTIYF; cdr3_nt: TGTGCCAGCACTATGGGACTAAGAAACACCATATATTTT
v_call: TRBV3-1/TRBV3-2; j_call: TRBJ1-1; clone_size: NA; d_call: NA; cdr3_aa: CASIPSAGTEAFF; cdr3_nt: TGTGCCAGCATACCCTCGGCGGGCACTGAAGCTTTCTTT
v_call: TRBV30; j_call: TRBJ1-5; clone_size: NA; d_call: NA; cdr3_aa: CAWSVSGGNQPQHF; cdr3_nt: TGTGCCTGGAGTGTTTCAGGGGGCAATCAGCCCCAGCATTTT
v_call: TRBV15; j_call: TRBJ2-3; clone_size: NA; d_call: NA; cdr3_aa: CATSRGQGSTDTQYF; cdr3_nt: TGTGCCACCAGCAGAGGGCAGGGGAGCACAGATACGCAGTATTTT
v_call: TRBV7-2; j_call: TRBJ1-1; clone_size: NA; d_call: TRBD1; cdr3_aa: CASSPVTGAGTEAFF; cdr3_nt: TGTGCCAGCAGCCCTGTGACAGGGGCAGGCACTGAAGCTTTCTTT
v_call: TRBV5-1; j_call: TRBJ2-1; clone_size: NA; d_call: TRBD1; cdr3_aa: CASSPGQGPYNEQFF; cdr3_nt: TGCGCCAGCAGCCCAGGACAGGGGCCCTACAATGAGCAGTTCTTC
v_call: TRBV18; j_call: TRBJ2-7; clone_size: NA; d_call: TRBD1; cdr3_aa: CASSSSTGDEQYF; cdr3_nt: TGTGCCAGCTCATCCAGTACAGGGGACGAGCAGTACTTC
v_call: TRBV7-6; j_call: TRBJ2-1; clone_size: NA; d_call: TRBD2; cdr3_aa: CASSLGGGRALGEQFF; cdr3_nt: TGTGCCAGCAGCTTAGGTGGCGGGAGGGCCCTGGGTGAGCAGTTCTTC
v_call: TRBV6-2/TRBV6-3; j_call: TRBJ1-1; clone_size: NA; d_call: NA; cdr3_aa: CASSYRNEGTEAFF; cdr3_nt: TGTGCCAGCAGTTACCGGAACGAGGGCACTGAAGCTTTCTTT
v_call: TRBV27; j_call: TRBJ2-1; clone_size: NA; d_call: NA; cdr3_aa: CASSLKPNVYNEQFF; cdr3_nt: TGTGCCAGCAGTTTAAAGCCTAACGTATACAATGAGCAGTTCTTC
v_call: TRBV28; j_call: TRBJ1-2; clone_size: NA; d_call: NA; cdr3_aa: CASGTSGTNYGYTF; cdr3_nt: TGTGCCAGCGGAACATCAGGGACTAACTATGGCTACACCTTC
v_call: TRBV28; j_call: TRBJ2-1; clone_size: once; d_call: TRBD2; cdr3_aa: CASTWGLAGGWNEQFF; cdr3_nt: TGTGCCAGCACCTGGGGACTAGCGGGAGGGTGGAATGAGCAGTTCTTC